This T cell receptor beta chain was identified during a study of blood T cell repertoires in COVID-19. Some clones are missing from TCRdb's copy, which holds only in-frame ones; the method was immunoSEQ multiplex PCR. The data contain about 330,000 clones, roughly 88% of them singletons. CDR3 length equals 13 residues. Unmatched junction bases numbered 0, after V lost 2 bases and J lost 5 bases. Per germline, CDR1 KGHSH and CDR2 LQKENI. Individuals aged 18 to 89 years were recruited from 24 US areas. The sequenced material came from PBMCs or T cells enriched from blood (not recorded which). The chain carries TRBV18 and TRBJ2-1, with TRBD1 matching over 7 bases. The sequence was obtained from a man aged 25 to 45 who had recovered from COVID-19. The CDR3 sequence: CASSPGTDNEQFF. CDR3 in DNA: TGTGCCAGCTCACCAGGGACAGACAATGAGCAGTTCTTC.